The 32 T cell receptor beta chains below all came from one sample that was sequenced in a study of blood T cell repertoires in COVID-19. Sequencing used immunoSEQ multiplex PCR; TCRdb keeps in-frame clones, though not all of them. The sample lists 200,000 to 250,000 clones, around 83% occurring once. The sequenced material came from peripheral blood. Every receptor here comes from a man between 25 and 39 years old who had recovered from COVID-19.

About this clone itself: The sample has other DNA sequences that encode this CDR3 too. The chain joins TRBV24-1 to TRBJ2-3; 8 positions match TRBD1. Germline CDR1 reads KGHDR; CDR2 reads SFDVKD. The ends lost 4 bases at V and 1 base at J; junction bases unmatched: 3. This CDR3 comprises 15 residues. The CDR3 spells CATSEPGQGTDTQYF. The CDR3 DNA reads as TGTGCCACCAGTGAACCGGGACAGGGCACAGATACGCAGTATTTT.

With respect to this clone: Other DNA sequences of this sample code for an identical CDR3. The chain carries TRBV2 and TRBJ1-5; 11 nucleotides line up with TRBD1. This CDR3 is built from 14 residues. Germline V gene data show CDR1 as SNHLY and CDR2 as FYNNEI. J was trimmed by 6 bases and V by 4 bases; bases with no gene match: 2. The CDR3 here is CASSGTGGSQPQHF. CDR3 bases: TGTGCCAGCAGTGGGACAGGGGGCAGTCAGCCCCAGCATTTT.

The genes are TRBV28 and TRBJ2-5; 8 bases are a match to TRBD2. Germline CDR1 reads MDHEN; CDR2 reads SYDVKM. This CDR3 has 17 residues. Germline trimming cut 4 bases from V and 2 bases from J; bases unmatched to any gene: 12. CDR3: CASSWVGGGMIQETQYF. Here the CDR3 DNA reads TGTGCCAGCAGTTGGGTCGGCGGGGGGATGATACAAGAGACCCAGTACTTC.

This chain connects TRBV18 to TRBJ2-2, with 7 bases aligning to TRBD1. The junction had 6 bases not matched to a gene; V was cut back by 5 bases and J by 6 bases. There are 14 residues in the CDR3. CDR1 is KGHSH and CDR2 is LQKENI in the germline V gene. The CDR3 region is CASSDRVVAGELFF. CDR3 sequence (DNA): TGTGCCAGCTCAGACAGGGTCGTCGCCGGGGAGCTGTTTTTT.

This chain connects TRBV6-2 or TRBV6-3 to TRBJ2-7, with TRBD2 identical over 9 bases. The CDR3 runs to 16 residues. V lost 4 bases and J lost 0; bases outside the gene matches: 7. The V gene's germline CDR1 is MNHEY and CDR2 SVGEGT. DNA of the CDR3: TGTGCCAGCAGTTCCCGGGTAGCGGGGGACTCCTACGAGCAGTACGTC. Its protein is CASSSRVAGDSYEQYV.

The J gene is TRBJ2-5, the V gene TRBV7-9; 7 bases match TRBD1. The CDR3 runs 12 residues. V shed 5 bases, J shed 3 bases, and the junction held 0 bases outside the gene matches. The germline V gene encodes CDR1 SEHNR and CDR2 FQNEAQ (reference sequence). The CDR3 coding sequence is TGTGCCAGCAGCGACAGGGAAGAGACCCAGTACTTC. It yields the protein CASSDREETQYF.

The chain has TRBV4-1 and TRBJ1-5, with D possibly matching TRBD1 (5 bases). From germline, CDR1 is MGHRA and CDR2 YSYEKL. This CDR3 comprises 14 residues. V was pared by 4 bases and J by 2 bases, with 9 bases between. Written as DNA, the CDR3 is TGCGCCAGCAGCCTCGGGGGAGGCAATCAGCCCCAGCATTTT. Its translation: CASSLGGGNQPQHF.

A few counts support this clone. The V call is TRBV24-1, the J call TRBJ1-2; D perhaps matches TRBD1 (5 bases). The CDR3 runs to 13 residues. CDR1 and CDR2 (germline): KGHDR, SFDVKD. Trimming stripped 4 bases from V and 3 bases from J, with 8 bases between. Here the CDR3 reads CATSDPRDYGYTF. The CDR3 DNA reads TGTGCCACCAGTGACCCCAGGGACTATGGCTACACCTTC.

This clone was seen a single time. The rearrangement uses TRBV5-1 and TRBJ2-5, with 9 bases that match TRBD1. Germline CDR1 and CDR2: SGHRS and YFSETQ. The CDR3 has 15 amino acids. V was pared by 4 bases and J by 4 bases, with 8 bases of the junction left unmatched. CDR3 nucleotides: TGCGCCAGCAGCCCTCTCGAGACAGGGGGAGAGACCCAGTACTTC. It is translated as CASSPLETGGETQYF. Supplemented by reference TRBV5-1 and TRBJ2-5, the full variable domain reads KAGVTQTPRYLIKTRGQQVTLSCSPISGHRSVSWYQQTPGQGLQFLFEYFSETQRNKGNFPGRFSGRQFSNSRSEMNVSTLELGDSALYLCASSPLETGGETQYFGPGTRLLVL.

The chain carries TRBV9 and TRBJ2-1; no reliable D call. The CDR3 loop spans 12 amino acids. Germline V gives CDR1 SGDLS, CDR2 YYNGEE. Trimming pared 4 bases from V and 8 bases from J, leaving 10 bases between. The CDR3 DNA reads as TGTGCCAGCAGCACCAGGATGGATGAGCAGTTCTTC. Encoded protein: CASSTRMDEQFF.

This clone was counted a few times. The chain couples TRBV7-9 to TRBJ2-7; the match to TRBD2 covers 8 bases. The V gene end was trimmed by 4 bases and the J gene end by 7 bases; junction bases not matched to a gene: 6. The CDR3 consists of 13 residues. Germline V gene sequence: CDR1 SEHNR, CDR2 FQNEAQ (reference sequence). Here the CDR3 reads CASSSQSGGEQYF. Written as DNA, the CDR3 is TGTGCCAGCAGCTCGCAAAGCGGGGGTGAGCAGTACTTC.

This CDR3 is CASSSPGGENTEAFF. CDR3 nucleotide sequence: TGTGCCAGTAGTTCCCCAGGGGGAGAGAACACTGAAGCTTTCTTT. This chain uses TRBV19 with TRBJ1-1, with 7 bases lining up with TRBD1. CDR3 length: 15 amino acids. The germline CDR1 and CDR2 sequences are LNHDA and SQIVND (reference sequence). Trimming at V came to 5 bases and at J to 1 base, leaving 7 bases not matched to a gene. Full variable domain (outside the CDR3, taken from reference TRBV19 and TRBJ1-1): DGGITQSPKYLFRKEGQNVTLSCEQNLNHDAMYWYRQDPGQGLRLIYYSQIVNDFQKGDIAEGYSVSREKKESFPLTVTSAQKNPTAFYLCASSSPGGENTEAFFGQGTRLTVV.

This clone was seen just once. At the DNA level, this CDR3 is encoded by other sequences in the same sample as well. The CDR3, as DNA: TGTGCCAGCAGTTTAGGAGTCGGAGAGACCCAGTACTTC. Its protein product is CASSLGVGETQYF. This chain connects TRBV28 to TRBJ2-5; D unclear. Trimming left V 2 bases short and J 4 bases short, with 8 bases between. CDR1 and CDR2 from the germline V gene are MDHEN and SYDVKM. This CDR3 comprises 13 residues.

This clone showed up just a few times. The chain combines TRBV29-1 with TRBJ2-5, with 9 bases identical to TRBD2. Trimming cost V 4 bases and J 8 bases; bases outside gene matches: 11. Germline values: CDR1 SQVTM, CDR2 ANQGSEA. This CDR3 has 14 amino acids. CDR3 residues: CSVVSGGLQGTQYF. In nucleotides, the CDR3 is TGCAGCGTTGTGAGCGGGGGGCTTCAAGGAACCCAGTACTTC.

The chain employs TRBV23-1 and TRBJ2-2; D unclear. TRBV23-1 is an ORF, with its function uncertain. The V end lost 0 bases, the J end lost 7 bases, and 18 bases lay between the germline ends. This CDR3 spans 17 amino acids. This chain's CDR3 is CASSQSMPRLVHGELFF. CDR3 in DNA: TGCGCCAGCAGTCAATCTATGCCCAGGTTGGTTCACGGGGAGCTGTTTTTT.

The chain uses TRBV18 and TRBJ1-1; D gene ambiguous. Trimming shortened V by 5 bases and J by 2 bases, and 6 bases separated the two germline ends. In germline, CDR1 is KGHSH, CDR2 LQKENI. The CDR3 runs to 12 residues. The CDR3 bases are TGTGCCAGCTCATCAAGCAACACTGAAGCTTTCTTT. Translating gives CASSSSNTEAFF. Looking up the rest from reference TRBV18 and TRBJ1-1 gives the full variable domain: NAGVMQNPRHLVRRRGQEARLRCSPMKGHSHVYWYRQLPEEGLKFMVYLQKENIIDESGMPKERFSAEFPKEGPSILRIQQVVRGDSAAYFCASSSSNTEAFFGQGTRLTVV.

This clone was detected only a few times. This CDR3 reads CASSPQVDAFF. The CDR3 DNA is TGTGCCAGCAGTCCCCAGGTTGACGCTTTCTTT. The chain links TRBV2 to TRBJ1-1, with D hard to call. The CDR3 length is 11 residues. V was shortened by 5 bases and J by 11 bases, with 12 bases between the two germline ends. The V gene's germline CDR1 is SNHLY and CDR2 FYNNEI.

The V gene is TRBV3-1 (or the pseudogene TRBV3-2), the J gene TRBJ1-2, with 10 bases lining up with TRBD1. Germline CDR1 reads LGHDT; CDR2 reads YNNKEL (reference sequence). The CDR3 is 17 amino acids. The junction had 15 bases not matched to a gene; V was cut back by 3 bases and J by 8 bases. DNA of the CDR3: TGTGCCAGCAGCCACCTGACAGGGGGCTCTACTTTGGGAGGCTACACCTTC. Translated, it gives CASSHLTGGSTLGGYTF.

This sequence joins TRBV29-1 and TRBJ2-7, with D tentatively TRBD1 (7 bases). CDR3 length: 17 amino acids. In germline, CDR1 is SQVTM, CDR2 ANQGSEA. Deletions cut 3 bases from V and 0 bases from J, with 21 bases between. In nucleotides, the CDR3 is TGCAGCGTTGACCACCGCCTAAGACAGGGAGGCTCCTACGAGCAGTACGTC. It translates to CSVDHRLRQGGSYEQYV.

The chain combines TRBV7-9 with TRBJ2-7; D is unresolved. CDR3 length equals 13 residues. V lost 5 bases and J 1 base, leaving 9 bases between the germline ends. CDR1 SEHNR and CDR2 FQNEAQ come from the germline V gene (reference sequence). CDR3 loop: CASSPSPSYEQYV. The CDR3 bases are TGTGCCAGCAGCCCCTCCCCGTCCTACGAGCAGTACGTC.

V usage is TRBV7-9 and J usage is TRBJ1-2, with D maybe TRBD1 (6 bases). CDR1 SEHNR and CDR2 FQNEAQ come from the germline V gene (reference sequence). V dropped 5 bases and J dropped 7 bases, with 23 bases sitting between them. The length of the CDR3 is 16 residues. The CDR3 region is CASSRRGGSFGVGYTF. Here the CDR3 DNA reads TGTGCCAGCAGCCGACGGGGGGGCAGTTTTGGTGTTGGCTACACCTTC. Based on the CDR3 plus reference TRBV7-9 and TRBJ1-2, the full variable domain is DTGVSQNPRHKITKRGQNVTFRCDPISEHNRLYWYRQTLGQGPEFLTYFQNEAQLEKSRLLSDRFSAERPKGSFSTLEIQRTEQGDSAMYLCASSRRGGSFGVGYTFGSGTRLTVV.

The rearrangement links TRBV2 to TRBJ1-1; no clear D. Germline assignment: CDR1 SNHLY and CDR2 FYNNEI. This CDR3 region has 13 residues. Trimming shortened V by 8 bases and J by 2 bases, and 12 bases separated the two germline ends. CDR3 region: CASPRGVNTEAFF. The CDR3 DNA follows: TGTGCCAGCCCCCGCGGAGTTAACACTGAAGCTTTCTTT.

Only one count was recorded for this clone. The rearrangement joins TRBV6-6 to TRBJ2-1; 8 nucleotides align to TRBD1. Germline V gene lookup returns CDR1 MNHNY and CDR2 SVGAGI (reference sequence). Germline trimming cut 5 bases from V and 8 bases from J; bases unmatched to any gene: 5. The CDR3 sequence is 13 residues long. CDR3 region: CASSHGTGDEQFF. CDR3 bases: TGTGCCAGCAGTCACGGGACAGGCGATGAGCAGTTCTTC.

The chain joins TRBV2 to TRBJ1-1; D perhaps matches TRBD1 (6 bases). The V end was cut by 6 bases, the J end by 4 bases, with 15 bases between. Looked up from germline, CDR1 is SNHLY and CDR2 is FYNNEI. The CDR3 is 14 amino acids. The CDR3 loop reads CASRFQGLGTEAFF. In DNA form, the CDR3 reads TGTGCCAGCAGGTTCCAGGGGCTGGGCACTGAAGCTTTCTTT.

The V and J genes are TRBV3-1 (or the pseudogene TRBV3-2) and TRBJ2-5; D is possibly TRBD1 (6 bases). The CDR3 runs to 14 residues. Germline V lookup: CDR1 LGHDT, CDR2 YNNKEL (reference sequence). V was clipped by 1 base and J by 3 bases, with 9 bases between them. This CDR3 is CASSQGAGEETQYF. Here the CDR3 DNA reads TGTGCCAGCAGCCAAGGGGCAGGGGAAGAGACCCAGTACTTC.

CDR3 region: CASSPIKDSLTGTQYF. In DNA form, the CDR3 reads TGTGCCAGCTCACCGATTAAGGACAGCCTCACGGGGACCCAGTACTTC. The chain employs TRBV18 and TRBJ2-5; D is possibly TRBD1 (6 bases). Looked up from germline, CDR1 is KGHSH and CDR2 is LQKENI. Trimming cost V 3 bases and J 7 bases, with 21 bases left between them. The CDR3 has 16 residues.

This rearrangement joins TRBV6-5 to TRBJ2-7; D is perhaps TRBD2 (6 bases). Per the germline V gene, CDR1 is MNHEY and CDR2 is SVGAGI. V dropped 6 bases and J dropped 3 bases, with 18 bases sitting between them. This CDR3 region has 15 residues. CDR3 nucleotide sequence: TGTGCCAGCAGGGGAGACCGGGACTCTCTCTACGAGCAGTACTTC. It specifies CASRGDRDSLYEQYF.

The chain couples TRBV12-3 or TRBV12-4 to TRBJ1-2; possible D gene TRBD1, 6 bases. The CDR3 is 13 residues long. The ends were cut back, 5 bases at V and 7 bases at J, with 14 bases in the middle. The CDR3 DNA follows: TGTGCCAGCAGTGTAACAGGGTCAGTTGGCTACACCTTC. Translated, it gives CASSVTGSVGYTF.

The chain employs TRBV4-1 and TRBJ2-5; 9 nucleotides align to TRBD1. Trimming cost V 5 bases and J 5 bases; bases outside gene matches: 12. Germline V lookup: CDR1 MGHRA, CDR2 YSYEKL. CDR3 size: 16 residues. CDR3 sequence: CASSRDRGELGETQYF. In DNA form, the CDR3 reads TGCGCCAGCAGCAGAGACAGGGGGGAGTTGGGTGAGACCCAGTACTTC.

The chain recombines TRBV7-2 with TRBJ1-2; D unclear. Germline V gives CDR1 SGHTA, CDR2 FQGNSA. V shed 2 bases and J shed 8 bases, with 12 bases lying between them. The CDR3 covers 13 residues. The CDR3 is CASSLSLLGGYTF. CDR3 in DNA: TGTGCCAGCAGCTTATCGCTCCTCGGGGGCTACACCTTC.

The V call is TRBV7-2, the J call TRBJ2-1; TRBD1 matches at 9 bases. Trimming removed 5 bases from V and 4 bases from J; junction bases left unmatched: 3. The CDR3 extends over 14 amino acids. Germline CDR1 is SGHTA and CDR2 is FQGNSA. The CDR3 region is CASSQTGGYNEQFF. The CDR3 DNA reads as TGTGCCAGCAGCCAGACAGGGGGGTACAATGAGCAGTTCTTC.

V gene TRBV5-1 combines with J gene TRBJ2-7; 10 bases are a match to TRBD1. Trimming removed 3 bases from V and 7 bases from J; junction bases left unmatched: 7. The CDR3 length is 14 residues. Germline CDR1 SGHRS, CDR2 YFSETQ. As DNA, the CDR3 is TGCGCCAGCAGCTCCGGGACAGGGGTCTTTGAGCAGTACTTC. Translating it yields CASSSGTGVFEQYF.